This T cell receptor (beta chain) was profiled in a study of shared clonotypes between healthy human individuals. This CDR3 spans 14 amino acids. CDR1 is SEHNR, CDR2 FQNEAQ, per germline (reference sequence). J lost 3 bases, V lost 4 bases, and 6 bases had no gene match. The data were produced by immunoSEQ multiplex PCR, yet TCRdb's version contains in-frame clones alone and is incomplete. The data contain some 2.1 million clones, over 85% of them singletons. The table lists this clone with a count of one. Terminally differentiated effector memory CD45RA+ cells were excluded by CCR7 positive selection of CD45RO-negative cells.

Sequenced: naive CD8+ T cells from PBMCs. The TCR comes from a man aged 18 to 29 in good health. Some clones in this sample may be carry-over from other donors' samples. The chain employs TRBV7-9 and TRBJ2-7; 7 bases fit TRBD1. CDR3 loop: CASSSGGANYEQYF. The CDR3 DNA is TGTGCCAGCAGCTCAGGGGGAGCCAACTACGAGCAGTACTTC.